This T cell receptor (beta chain) was recorded in a study of regulatory T cells in long-lasting Graves disease. V gave up 4 bases and J gave up 8 bases, with 14 bases separating them. The CDR3 totals 13 residues. Germline V CDR1 and CDR2: LGHDT, YNNKEL (reference sequence). Combining iRepertoire HTBI primers with Arm-PCR of CDR3 regions, the authors built TCR beta libraries. One entry per CDR3 protein, called by TCRdb with MiXCR from the multiplex PCR reads. The data contain hundreds of thousands of distinct CDR3 sequences, roughly 16% of them singletons. Described time point: newly diagnosed GD, antithyroid drugs for less than 3 months. Extracted RNA from PBMCs served as the source of the TCR library. Findings of the study overall: Favored usage of TRBV28, TRBJ1-2 and TRBJ2-5 was recorded in persistent disease.

Ten or more counts support this clonotype. Its antigen is not known. This sample also appeared in a second study, on T cells in Graves' hyperthyroidism and ophthalmopathy.

The origin of this receptor is a woman aged 35 to 59 with Graves disease. This sequence joins TRBV3-1 and TRBJ1-2, with unresolved D. Sample: peripheral blood mononuclear cells (PBMCs), taken at new diagnosis, from a patient treated with antithyroid drugs. As DNA, the CDR3 is TGTGCCAGCAGCCCCCAAGGATCGAGGGGCTACACCTTC. Its protein is CASSPQGSRGYTF.